The 8 T cell receptor beta chains below come from one sample, sequenced in a study of tissue T cells after allogeneic stem cell transplantation. This table comes from immunoSEQ multiplex PCR, and its TCRdb copy is limited to in-frame clones, with some not included. The data hold around 51,000 clones, with roughly 73% observed a single time. Sample: sorted cells pooled from one or two spleens. The receptors originated from a pool of C57BL/6 mice in good health.

This clone was seen just once. The listed genes are named as in mouse. The CDR3 end lies 1 residue beyond the end of the read and is filled in from the germline J gene. J is TRBJ1-1 and V is TRBV4, with D uncertain. The germline V and J ends were trimmed by 5 bases and 1 base, with 8 bases remaining between them. The germline CDR1 and CDR2 sequences are LGHDT and YNNKQL (reference sequence). This CDR3 contains 13 residues. CDR3 residues: CASSRQENTEVFF. The CDR3 DNA, read in part, is TGTGCCAGCAGCAGGCAGGAAAACACAGAAGTCTTC. The whole variable domain, filled in from reference TRBV4 and TRBJ1-1, reads ETAVFQTPNYHVTQVGNEVSFNCKQTLGHDTMYWYKQDSKKLLKIMFSYNNKQLIVNETVPRRFSPQSSDKAHLNLRIKSVEPEDSAVYLCASSRQENTEVFFGKGTRLTVV.

With respect to this clone: These gene names are mouse names. The read ends 1 residue before the CDR3 terminus; that terminus is restored from the germline J gene. The J gene is TRBJ2-5, the V gene TRBV3; D is perhaps TRBD2 (7 bases). The CDR3 extends over 14 amino acids. Germline CDR1 is SNHLY and CDR2 is FYNGKV (reference sequence). The ends were cut back, 1 base at V and 10 bases at J, with 15 bases in the middle. Incomplete CDR3 DNA: TGTGCCAGCAGCTTAGGAGGGGGGCCTCGGCCCCAGTAC. Amino acid sequence: CASSLGGGPRPQY. The whole CDR3 protein reads CASSLGGGPRPQYF.

Comment on this clone: Genes and germline come from the mouse. The observed sequence ends 1 residue before the CDR3 terminus, with the missing tail filled in from the germline J gene. The same CDR3 is also encoded by other DNA sequences in this sample. The rearrangement links TRBV13-2 to TRBJ1-6; no clear D gene. TRBJ1-6 is an open reading frame whose function is uncertain. V gave up 2 bases and J gave up 0 bases, with 3 bases separating them. Germline CDR1 NNHNN, CDR2 SYGAGS (reference sequence). This CDR3 is built from 14 residues. CDR3 in amino acids: CASGDSSYNSPLYF. The part of the CDR3 DNA that was read is TGTGCCAGCGGTGACAGTTCCTATAATTCGCCCCTCTAC.

Comments on this clone: Gene names and germline refer to mouse. The CDR3 is cut off 1 residue early in the read; its end comes from the germline J gene. This specimen includes other DNA sequences encoding the same CDR3. V usage is TRBV5 and J usage is TRBJ2-3, with D uncertain. The CDR3 consists of 13 residues. CDR1 and CDR2 from the germline V gene are LGHNA and YNLKQL (reference sequence). V was clipped by 4 bases and J by 0 bases, with 5 bases between them. The covered CDR3 bases are TGTGCCAGCAGCCCACGAAGTGCAGAAACGCTGTAT. Translation gives CASSPRSAETLY. The full CDR3 sequence reads CASSPRSAETLYF.

As concerns this clone: Mouse gene names and germline throughout. Read coverage stops 1 residue before the CDR3 terminus; the germline J gene supplies the remainder. The chain carries TRBV29 and TRBJ2-7; D might be TRBD1 (6 bases). The CDR3 has 14 amino acids. CDR1 MSHET and CDR2 SYDVDS come from the germline V gene. V lost 0 bases, J lost 4 bases, and 10 bases lay in between. Incomplete CDR3 DNA: TGTGCTAGCAGTTTATCGGGCAGGGGATATGAACAGTAC. This gives the protein CASSLSGRGYEQY. Given in full, the CDR3 is CASSLSGRGYEQYF. Combining the CDR3 with reference TRBV29 and TRBJ2-7 gives the whole variable domain DMKVTQMPRYLIKRMGENVLLECGQDMSHETMYWYRQDPGLGLQLIYISYDVDSNSEGDIPKGYRVSRKKREHFSLILDSAKTNQTSVYFCASSLSGRGYEQYFGPGTRLTVL.

Notes on this clone: Gene names are the mouse ones. The read falls 1 residue short of the CDR3 end, and the missing part is taken from the germline J gene. The chain employs TRBV19 and TRBJ1-1; D is perhaps TRBD1 (5 bases). V lost 2 bases and J 4 bases, leaving 9 bases between the germline ends. The CDR3 sequence is 13 residues long. Per the germline V gene, CDR1 is FNHDT and CDR2 is SITEND (reference sequence). CDR3 sequence reads: CASSIRGSTEVFF. The sequenced part of the CDR3 DNA is TGTGCCAGCAGTATTAGGGGCAGCACAGAAGTCTTC.

This clone has more than one count but fewer than ten. All gene names here are mouse names. The CDR3 goes on 1 residue after the read ends, and that part is filled in from the germline J gene. The chain uses TRBV13-1 and TRBJ2-7, with TRBD2 matching over 9 bases. Germline V gene sequence: CDR1 NSHNY, CDR2 SYGAGN. V was pared by 0 bases and J by 2 bases, with 0 bases of the junction left unmatched. The CDR3 extends over 14 amino acids. The sequenced part of the CDR3 DNA is TGTGCCAGCAGTGATGGGACTGGGGCCTATGAACAGTAC. Translating gives CASSDGTGAYEQY. The whole CDR3 reads CASSDGTGAYEQYF.

Comment on this clone: The germline and genes are mouse ones. Coverage ceases 1 residue before the CDR3 finishes, and the germline J gene fills in the end. V gene TRBV1 combines with J gene TRBJ2-4; no firm D call. The CDR3 consists of 11 residues. Germline values: CDR1 NSQYPW, CDR2 LRSPGD (reference sequence). With 0 bases removed from V and 5 bases from J, the gap between germline ends came to 0 bases. The CDR3: CTCSAENTLYF. The DNA read from the CDR3 is TGCACCTGCAGTGCAGAAAACACCTTGTAC.